This TCR beta chain is from a study of blood T cell repertoires in COVID-19. Some clones are missing from TCRdb's copy, which holds only in-frame ones; the method was immunoSEQ multiplex PCR. The sample records approximately 290,000 clones, approximately 86% being singletons. The CDR3 extends over 17 amino acids. V gave up 3 bases and J gave up 7 bases, with 22 bases separating them. The germline gives CDR1 SGDLS, CDR2 YYNGEE. The chain has TRBV9 and TRBJ2-2; D may be TRBD2 (7 bases). The TCR sequence derives from a young man with active or convalescent COVID-19. The sequenced material came from peripheral blood. The CDR3 loop is CASSGRLAALRGGELFF. In nucleotides, the CDR3 is TGTGCCAGCAGCGGCCGACTAGCCGCTCTCAGGGGCGGGGAGCTGTTTTTT.